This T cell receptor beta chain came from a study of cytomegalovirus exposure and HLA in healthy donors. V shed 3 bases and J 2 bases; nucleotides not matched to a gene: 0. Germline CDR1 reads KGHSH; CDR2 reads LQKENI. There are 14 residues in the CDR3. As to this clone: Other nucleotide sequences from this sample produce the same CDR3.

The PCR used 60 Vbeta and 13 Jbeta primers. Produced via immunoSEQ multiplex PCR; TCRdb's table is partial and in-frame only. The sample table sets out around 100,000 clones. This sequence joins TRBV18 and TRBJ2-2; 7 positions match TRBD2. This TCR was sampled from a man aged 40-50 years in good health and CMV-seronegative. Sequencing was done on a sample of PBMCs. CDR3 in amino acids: CASSPGLNTGELFF. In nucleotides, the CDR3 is TGTGCCAGCTCACCGGGACTAAACACCGGGGAGCTGTTTTTT.